A selection of T cell receptor beta chains follows, all from one sample in a study of OX40 agonist ivuxolimab in advanced cancers. This table comes from immunoSEQ multiplex PCR, and its TCRdb copy is limited to in-frame clones, with some not included. The sample includes over 25,000 clones, more than 65% of them seen just once. Material: CD4+ or CD8+ T cells sorted from blood, obtained in a trial of the OX40 agonist ivuxolimab. The receptors come from an adult with an advanced solid tumor such as melanoma, head and neck, liver or kidney cancer. The CDR3 runs from the conserved cysteine through the conserved F or W. Each record gives: J gene, clone size, V gene, D gene, CDR3 protein, CDR3 DNA. D genes are given only for firm matches. Clone size is not always given. Where it is, it says once, few, many or a class for expanded clones.

j_gene: TRBJ2-3; abundance: few; v_gene: TRBV14; d_gene: TRBD2; CDR3aa: CASSELAGKVRTDTQYF; CDR3nt: TGTGCCAGCAGCGAACTAGCGGGGAAGGTCCGCACAGATACGCAGTATTTT
j_gene: TRBJ2-5; abundance: .; v_gene: TRBV2; d_gene: TRBD2; CDR3aa: CASSQLAGGPIGETQYF; CDR3nt: TGTGCCAGCTCCCAACTAGCGGGGGGGCCAATAGGAGAGACCCAGTACTTC
j_gene: TRBJ2-3; abundance: .; v_gene: TRBV18; d_gene: .; CDR3aa: CASSPPGGTDTQYF; CDR3nt: TGTGCCAGCTCACCACCGGGGGGCACAGATACGCAGTATTTT
j_gene: TRBJ2-3; abundance: .; v_gene: TRBV6-1; d_gene: TRBD2; CDR3aa: CASSEEWLAGYTDTQYF; CDR3nt: TGTGCCAGCAGTGAAGAGTGGCTAGCGGGGTACACAGATACGCAGTATTTT
j_gene: TRBJ1-1; abundance: .; v_gene: TRBV29-1; d_gene: TRBD1; CDR3aa: CSVKTGAPEAFF; CDR3nt: TGCAGCGTCAAAACAGGGGCCCCTGAAGCTTTCTTT
j_gene: TRBJ2-5; abundance: .; v_gene: TRBV9; d_gene: TRBD1; CDR3aa: CASSGGTEETQYF; CDR3nt: TGTGCCAGCAGCGGGGGGACAGAAGAGACCCAGTACTTC
j_gene: TRBJ2-7; abundance: .; v_gene: TRBV7-2; d_gene: TRBD2; CDR3aa: CASSLDASGGTSSEQYF; CDR3nt: TGTGCCAGCAGCTTAGACGCCAGCGGGGGGACGTCTAGTGAGCAGTACTTC
j_gene: TRBJ2-2; abundance: .; v_gene: TRBV9; d_gene: TRBD2; CDR3aa: CASSAGGLAGAPNTGELFF; CDR3nt: TGTGCCAGCAGCGCCGGGGGACTAGCGGGGGCCCCGAACACCGGGGAGCTGTTTTTT
j_gene: TRBJ2-1; abundance: .; v_gene: TRBV27; d_gene: .; CDR3aa: CASSSGGGLLYNEQFF; CDR3nt: TGTGCCAGCAGTTCAGGGGGGGGACTCCTCTACAATGAGCAGTTCTTC
j_gene: TRBJ1-2; abundance: .; v_gene: TRBV19; d_gene: .; CDR3aa: CASSNAGSSYGYTF; CDR3nt: TGTGCCAGTAGTAATGCCGGGAGTAGCTATGGCTACACCTTC
j_gene: TRBJ1-3; abundance: .; v_gene: TRBV10-2; d_gene: TRBD1; CDR3aa: CASKSSTGHSGNTIYF; CDR3nt: TGCGCCAGCAAAAGTTCGACAGGGCACTCTGGAAACACCATATATTTT
j_gene: TRBJ2-1; abundance: .; v_gene: TRBV6-5; d_gene: TRBD2; CDR3aa: CASSYGREEFF; CDR3nt: TGTGCCAGCAGTTACGGGCGGGAGGAGTTCTTC
j_gene: TRBJ1-3; abundance: .; v_gene: TRBV29-1; d_gene: .; CDR3aa: CSVEDLGVYGNTIYF; CDR3nt: TGCAGCGTTGAAGATCTTGGGGTTTATGGAAACACCATATATTTT
j_gene: TRBJ2-4; abundance: .; v_gene: TRBV4-1; d_gene: .; CDR3aa: CASSLRGHAKNIQYF; CDR3nt: TGCGCCAGCAGCCTGCGGGGGCATGCCAAAAACATTCAGTACTTC
j_gene: TRBJ1-5; abundance: .; v_gene: TRBV7-9; d_gene: .; CDR3aa: CASSFSPPDQPQHF; CDR3nt: TGTGCCAGCAGCTTCTCTCCTCCGGATCAGCCCCAGCATTTT
j_gene: TRBJ2-5; abundance: .; v_gene: TRBV7-9; d_gene: TRBD2; CDR3aa: CASSTSGAYQETQYF; CDR3nt: TGTGCCAGCAGCACTAGCGGAGCGTACCAAGAGACCCAGTACTTC
j_gene: TRBJ1-5; abundance: once; v_gene: TRBV5-4; d_gene: .; CDR3aa: CASSQDPHPKQPQHF; CDR3nt: TGCGCCAGCAGCCAAGATCCGCACCCAAAGCAGCCCCAGCATTTT
j_gene: TRBJ1-5; abundance: .; v_gene: TRBV19; d_gene: .; CDR3aa: CASRTGPNQPQHF; CDR3nt: TGTGCCAGTAGAACAGGGCCAAATCAGCCCCAGCATTTT
j_gene: TRBJ2-1; abundance: few; v_gene: TRBV23-1; d_gene: .; CDR3aa: CASSQSFGAGDYNEQFF; CDR3nt: TGCGCCAGCAGTCAATCTTTCGGTGCAGGGGACTACAATGAGCAGTTCTTC
j_gene: TRBJ2-2; abundance: .; v_gene: TRBV7-7; d_gene: .; CDR3aa: CASSFQVAGELFF; CDR3nt: TGTGCTAGCAGCTTTCAGGTCGCCGGGGAGCTGTTTTTT
j_gene: TRBJ2-3; abundance: .; v_gene: TRBV27; d_gene: TRBD2; CDR3aa: CASSFQRGQRDTQYF; CDR3nt: TGTGCCAGCAGCTTTCAGCGGGGCCAAAGGGATACGCAGTATTTT
j_gene: TRBJ1-1; abundance: .; v_gene: TRBV6-1; d_gene: .; CDR3aa: CASSEGRGKEGAFF; CDR3nt: TGTGCCAGCAGTGAGGGAAGGGGCAAAGAGGGAGCTTTCTTT
j_gene: TRBJ2-3; abundance: .; v_gene: TRBV5-4; d_gene: TRBD2; CDR3aa: CASSLASGRGGTDTQYF; CDR3nt: TGTGCCAGCAGCTTGGCCTCGGGGCGGGGGGGCACAGATACGCAGTATTTT
j_gene: TRBJ2-2; abundance: .; v_gene: TRBV19; d_gene: .; CDR3aa: CASSIDWYTGELFF; CDR3nt: TGTGCCAGTAGTATAGATTGGTACACCGGGGAGCTGTTTTTT
j_gene: TRBJ1-2; abundance: .; v_gene: TRBV30; d_gene: .; CDR3aa: CAWKQGAGYTF; CDR3nt: TGTGCCTGGAAACAGGGAGCGGGCTACACCTTC
j_gene: TRBJ2-1; abundance: .; v_gene: TRBV29-1; d_gene: TRBD2; CDR3aa: CSVEVSGTSGGMKDYNEQFF; CDR3nt: TGCAGCGTTGAAGTGAGCGGAACTAGCGGGGGCATGAAAGACTACAATGAGCAGTTCTTC
j_gene: TRBJ2-7; abundance: .; v_gene: TRBV2; d_gene: .; CDR3aa: CASSEMGATYEQYF; CDR3nt: TGTGCCAGCAGTGAAATGGGGGCTACCTACGAGCAGTACTTC
j_gene: TRBJ1-1; abundance: .; v_gene: TRBV9; d_gene: .; CDR3aa: CASSRPEGNTEAFF; CDR3nt: TGTGCCAGCAGCCGTCCCGAGGGGAACACTGAAGCTTTCTTT
j_gene: TRBJ1-1; abundance: .; v_gene: TRBV30; d_gene: TRBD1; CDR3aa: CAWSARAGTDINTEAFF; CDR3nt: TGTGCCTGGAGTGCCCGGGCCGGGACAGATATTAACACTGAAGCTTTCTTT
j_gene: TRBJ2-5; abundance: .; v_gene: TRBV30; d_gene: .; CDR3aa: CAFQDLQETQYF; CDR3nt: TGTGCCTTCCAGGACCTACAAGAGACCCAGTACTTC
j_gene: TRBJ1-1; abundance: .; v_gene: TRBV7-9; d_gene: .; CDR3aa: CASSSSLIEAFF; CDR3nt: TGTGCCAGCAGCTCCTCACTAATTGAAGCTTTCTTT
j_gene: TRBJ2-3; abundance: .; v_gene: TRBV4-3; d_gene: .; CDR3aa: CASSQDPASLVTVDTQYF; CDR3nt: TGCGCCAGCAGCCAAGATCCGGCCAGCTTAGTAACGGTAGATACGCAGTATTTT
j_gene: TRBJ1-3; abundance: .; v_gene: TRBV6-4; d_gene: TRBD1; CDR3aa: CASSDSSVDRAFSGNTIYF; CDR3nt: TGTGCCAGCAGTGACTCATCGGTCGACAGGGCCTTCTCTGGAAACACCATATATTTT
j_gene: TRBJ1-1; abundance: .; v_gene: TRBV5-4; d_gene: .; CDR3aa: CASSLWDMNTEAFF; CDR3nt: TGTGCCAGCAGCTTGTGGGACATGAACACTGAAGCTTTCTTT
j_gene: TRBJ1-1; abundance: .; v_gene: TRBV11-3; d_gene: .; CDR3aa: CASSAPMNTEAFF; CDR3nt: TGTGCCAGCAGCGCCCCAATGAACACTGAAGCTTTCTTT
j_gene: TRBJ2-3; abundance: once; v_gene: TRBV11-1; d_gene: TRBD2; CDR3aa: CASSLAWGRGSTDTQYF; CDR3nt: TGTGCCAGCAGCTTAGCCTGGGGGAGGGGTAGCACAGATACGCAGTATTTT
j_gene: TRBJ1-2; abundance: .; v_gene: TRBV6-5; d_gene: .; CDR3aa: CASSYSKAGRDYGYTF; CDR3nt: TGTGCCAGCAGTTACTCAAAGGCAGGGAGGGACTATGGCTACACCTTC
j_gene: TRBJ2-7; abundance: .; v_gene: TRBV19; d_gene: .; CDR3aa: CASSMGAYEQYF; CDR3nt: TGTGCCAGTAGTATGGGGGCGTACGAGCAGTACTTC
j_gene: TRBJ2-2; abundance: .; v_gene: TRBV10-3; d_gene: TRBD1; CDR3aa: CAISDPILDRVNTGELFF; CDR3nt: TGTGCCATCAGTGACCCGATCCTGGACAGGGTGAACACCGGGGAGCTGTTTTTT
j_gene: TRBJ2-1; abundance: .; v_gene: TRBV6-5; d_gene: TRBD2; CDR3aa: CASSWRGGPNEQFF; CDR3nt: TGTGCCAGCAGTTGGCGGGGGGGGCCCAATGAGCAGTTCTTC
j_gene: TRBJ1-1; abundance: .; v_gene: TRBV11-2; d_gene: TRBD1; CDR3aa: CASSSWRSGTGLNTEAFF; CDR3nt: TGTGCCAGCAGCTCATGGCGTTCCGGGACAGGGCTAAACACTGAAGCTTTCTTT
j_gene: TRBJ2-1; abundance: .; v_gene: TRBV6-1; d_gene: .; CDR3aa: CASSEDRWEQFF; CDR3nt: TGTGCCAGCAGTGAAGATAGATGGGAGCAGTTCTTC
j_gene: TRBJ2-5; abundance: .; v_gene: TRBV4-3; d_gene: .; CDR3aa: CASSQQGRRGRYHETQHF; CDR3nt: TGCGCCAGCAGCCAACAGGGGCGGCGGGGCAGATACCACGAGACCCAGCACTTC
j_gene: TRBJ2-7; abundance: .; v_gene: TRBV2; d_gene: .; CDR3aa: CASSTPGVSEQYF; CDR3nt: TGTGCCAGCAGTACCCCCGGGGTTTCCGAGCAGTACTTC
j_gene: TRBJ2-1; abundance: once; v_gene: TRBV19; d_gene: TRBD2; CDR3aa: CASSIDALAAYNEQFF; CDR3nt: TGTGCCAGTAGTATAGATGCTCTAGCGGCCTACAATGAGCAGTTCTTC
j_gene: TRBJ2-7; abundance: .; v_gene: TRBV29-1; d_gene: .; CDR3aa: CSVEVSPTGRGDEQYF; CDR3nt: TGCAGCGTTGAAGTTTCCCCCACAGGGAGGGGGGACGAGCAGTACTTC
j_gene: TRBJ2-7; abundance: .; v_gene: TRBV2; d_gene: .; CDR3aa: CASSEVRGALGEQYF; CDR3nt: TGTGCCAGCAGTGAAGTGAGGGGCGCCCTCGGCGAGCAGTACTTC
j_gene: TRBJ2-1; abundance: .; v_gene: TRBV9; d_gene: .; CDR3aa: CASSAGEPYNEQFF; CDR3nt: TGTGCCAGCAGCGCTGGTGAACCTTACAATGAGCAGTTCTTC
j_gene: TRBJ1-6; abundance: few; v_gene: TRBV2; d_gene: .; CDR3aa: CASGGGQTRNSPLHF; CDR3nt: TGTGCCAGCGGGGGGGGCCAGACCAGAAATTCACCCCTCCACTTT
j_gene: TRBJ1-3; abundance: once; v_gene: TRBV6-5; d_gene: .; CDR3aa: CASSITGGNTIYF; CDR3nt: TGTGCCAGCAGTATCACTGGCGGAAACACCATATATTTT
j_gene: TRBJ1-2; abundance: .; v_gene: TRBV7-3; d_gene: TRBD1; CDR3aa: CASSEGQGGGGYTF; CDR3nt: TGTGCCAGCAGCGAGGGACAGGGCGGAGGTGGCTACACCTTC
j_gene: TRBJ2-1; abundance: .; v_gene: TRBV7-3; d_gene: .; CDR3aa: CASSPPEDSGSSYNEQFF; CDR3nt: TGTGCCAGCAGCCCGCCCGAAGACAGTGGAAGCTCCTACAATGAGCAGTTCTTC
j_gene: TRBJ2-7; abundance: .; v_gene: TRBV6-1; d_gene: .; CDR3aa: CASSGVYEQYF; CDR3nt: TGTGCCAGCAGTGGAGTCTACGAGCAGTACTTC
j_gene: TRBJ2-3; abundance: .; v_gene: TRBV7-8; d_gene: TRBD2; CDR3aa: CASSSLAGALDTQYF; CDR3nt: TGTGCCAGCAGCTCACTAGCGGGGGCCCTAGATACGCAGTATTTT
j_gene: TRBJ1-1; abundance: .; v_gene: TRBV5-1; d_gene: .; CDR3aa: CASSEQGRSEFEAFF; CDR3nt: TGCGCCAGCAGCGAACAGGGCCGTTCGGAGTTTGAAGCTTTCTTT
j_gene: TRBJ2-2; abundance: .; v_gene: TRBV7-2; d_gene: .; CDR3aa: CASSLVGGMVSTGELFF; CDR3nt: TGTGCCAGCAGCTTAGTAGGAGGGATGGTGAGCACCGGGGAGCTGTTTTTT